The 10 T cell receptor beta chains in this list originate from one sample, sequenced in a study of monozygotic twins with inflammatory bowel disease. TCRdb reprocessed the 5' RACE reads, keeping one entry per CDR3 protein, no DNA. Found here are approximately 120,000 distinct CDR3 sequences; the top ten clones hold 12%. The sample consisted of blood. Source of these receptors: a human donor with ulcerative colitis or Crohn's disease, or a healthy co-twin of an affected twin (not recorded which).

This sequence joins TRBV20-1 and TRBJ2-7. CDR3 length: 12 residues. Germline values: CDR1 DFQATT, CDR2 SNEGSKA (reference sequence). The CDR3: CSARVQSYEQYF.

The J gene is TRBJ2-2, the V gene TRBV28; there is no DNA to check the TCRdb D call of TRBD1. This CDR3 is 15 amino acids long. CDR1 and CDR2 (germline): MDHEN, SYDVKM. The CDR3 loop is CASRTGGQGSGELFF. Full variable domain (outside the CDR3, taken from reference TRBV28 and TRBJ2-2): DVKVTQSSRYLVKRTGEKVFLECVQDMDHENMFWYRQDPGLGLRLIYFSYDVKMKEKGDIPEGYSVSREKKERFSLILESASTNQTSMYLCASRTGGQGSGELFFGEGSRLTVL.

The chain employs TRBV20-1 and TRBJ2-1. The CDR3 has 15 residues. Per germline, CDR1 DFQATT and CDR2 SNEGSKA (reference sequence). This chain's CDR3 is CSARDRRLGSDEQFF.

The chain recombines TRBV28 with TRBJ2-3. The CDR3 contains 14 residues. The germline CDR1 and CDR2 sequences are MDHEN and SYDVKM. CDR3 loop: CASSLTLPTDTQYF.

The chain is built from TRBV5-1 and TRBJ2-1; checking the TCRdb D call of TRBD1 is not possible without DNA. The CDR3 extends over 16 amino acids. Per the germline V gene, CDR1 is SGHRS and CDR2 is YFSETQ. Here the CDR3 reads CASSLQAGDTYNEQFF.

This chain connects TRBV28 to TRBJ2-3; TCRdb reports TRBD1, a call that lacks DNA to check it against. The CDR3 is 13 amino acids. Germline assignment: CDR1 MDHEN and CDR2 SYDVKM. The chain's CDR3 is CASRQQGADTQYF.

V is TRBV28 and J is TRBJ2-7. The CDR3 has 11 amino acids. From germline, CDR1 is MDHEN and CDR2 SYDVKM. CDR3 sequence reads: CASSSMDEQYF.

V and J are TRBV20-1 and TRBJ1-2. The CDR3 length is 12 residues. CDR1 DFQATT and CDR2 SNEGSKA come from the germline V gene (reference sequence). The CDR3 loop is CSAPTWDYGYTF.

The gene calls are TRBV28 and TRBJ1-3; TCRdb names TRBD1, which stays unverified in the absence of DNA. The CDR3 sequence is 15 residues long. Germline V gene sequence: CDR1 MDHEN, CDR2 SYDVKM. The chain's CDR3 is CASRSGTYSGNTIYF.

CDR3 amino acids: CASSLRGSNEKLFF. The J gene is TRBJ1-4, the V gene TRBV7-9; with no DNA, the TCRdb D assignment of TRBD1 cannot be verified. CDR1 SEHNR and CDR2 FQNEAQ come from the germline V gene (reference sequence). This CDR3 spans 14 amino acids.